The source of this T cell receptor beta chain is a study of shared clonotypes between healthy human individuals. A word on this clone: The target antigen is unknown.

In the CD4+ fraction, cells were divided into CD45RA+ naive and CD45RA-negative memory subsets. Study outcomes and limitations: Naive subsets generally exceeded memory subsets in estimated richness. The diversity represented, both genetic and in exposure history, was limited by few donors.

With 1 base removed from V and 4 bases from J, the gap between germline ends came to 7 bases. This CDR3 is 13 amino acids long. From germline, CDR1 is SGHTA and CDR2 FQGNSA. Measured with immunoSEQ multiplex PCR; TCRdb has only the in-frame clones, and not every one. This sample has roughly 2 million clones, with roughly 95% found just once. The clonotype comes from a man between 18 and 35 years old in good health. The genes are TRBV7-2 and TRBJ2-5, with D tentatively TRBD2 (5 bases). Material: naive CD4+ T cells sorted from blood. Subset specified: CD45RA+ positively selected. The CDR3, as DNA: TGTGCCAGCAGCTTAGGACTAATAGAGACCCAGTACTTC. It is translated as CASSLGLIETQYF.